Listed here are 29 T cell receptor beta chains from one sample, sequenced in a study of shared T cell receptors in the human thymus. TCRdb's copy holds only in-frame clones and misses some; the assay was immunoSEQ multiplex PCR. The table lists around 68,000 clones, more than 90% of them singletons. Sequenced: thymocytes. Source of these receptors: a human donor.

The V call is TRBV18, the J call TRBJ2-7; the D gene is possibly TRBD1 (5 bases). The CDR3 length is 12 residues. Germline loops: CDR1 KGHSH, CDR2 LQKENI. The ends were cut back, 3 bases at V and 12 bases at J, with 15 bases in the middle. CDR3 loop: CASSPQPPGMYF. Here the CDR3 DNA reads TGTGCCAGCTCACCTCAACCACCAGGGATGTACTTC.

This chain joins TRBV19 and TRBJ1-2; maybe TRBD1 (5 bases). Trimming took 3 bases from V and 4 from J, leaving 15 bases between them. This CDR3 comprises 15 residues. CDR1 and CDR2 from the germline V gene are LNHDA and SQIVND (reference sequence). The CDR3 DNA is TGTGCCAGTAGTATCGGCGGGCAGGGTACCTATGGCTACACCTTC. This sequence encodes CASSIGGQGTYGYTF.

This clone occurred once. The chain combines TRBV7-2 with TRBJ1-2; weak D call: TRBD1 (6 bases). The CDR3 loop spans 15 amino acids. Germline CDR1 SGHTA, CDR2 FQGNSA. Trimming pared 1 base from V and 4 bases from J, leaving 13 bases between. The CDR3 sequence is CASSLVLGATYGYTF. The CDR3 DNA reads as TGTGCCAGCAGCTTAGTGTTGGGGGCGACCTATGGCTACACCTTC.

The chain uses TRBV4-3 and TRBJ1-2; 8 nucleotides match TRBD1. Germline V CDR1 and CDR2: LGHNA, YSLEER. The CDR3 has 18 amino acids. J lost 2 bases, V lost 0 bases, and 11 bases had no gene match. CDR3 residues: CASSQERQGRELNYGYTF. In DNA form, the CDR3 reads TGCGCCAGCAGCCAAGAGAGACAGGGGAGGGAACTAAACTATGGCTACACCTTC.

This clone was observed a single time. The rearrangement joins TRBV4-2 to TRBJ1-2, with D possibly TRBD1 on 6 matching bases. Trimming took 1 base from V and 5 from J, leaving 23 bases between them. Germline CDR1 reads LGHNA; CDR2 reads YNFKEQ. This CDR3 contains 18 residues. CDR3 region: CASSQGSLKRGTPYGYTF. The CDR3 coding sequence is TGTGCCAGCAGCCAAGGAAGTTTAAAGCGGGGGACACCATATGGCTACACCTTC.

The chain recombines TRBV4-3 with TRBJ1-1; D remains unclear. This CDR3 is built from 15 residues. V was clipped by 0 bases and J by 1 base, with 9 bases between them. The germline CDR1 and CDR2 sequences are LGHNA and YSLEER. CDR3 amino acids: CASSQEGGRNTEAFF. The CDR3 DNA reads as TGCGCCAGCAGCCAAGAGGGAGGCAGGAACACTGAAGCTTTCTTT.

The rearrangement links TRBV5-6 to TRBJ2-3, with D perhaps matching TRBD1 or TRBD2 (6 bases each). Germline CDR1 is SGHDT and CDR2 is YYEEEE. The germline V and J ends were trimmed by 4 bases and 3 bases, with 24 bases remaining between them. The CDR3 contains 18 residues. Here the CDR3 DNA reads TGTGCCAGCAGCAACGTTTCCTCAAGGGGGGATATAACAGATACGCAGTATTTT. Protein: CASSNVSSRGDITDTQYF.

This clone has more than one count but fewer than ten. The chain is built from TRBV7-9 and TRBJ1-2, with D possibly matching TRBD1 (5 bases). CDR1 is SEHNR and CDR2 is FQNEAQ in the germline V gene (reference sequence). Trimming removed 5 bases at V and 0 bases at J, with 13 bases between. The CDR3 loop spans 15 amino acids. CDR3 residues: CASSPSGTANYGYTF. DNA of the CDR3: TGTGCCAGCAGCCCGTCCGGGACGGCTAACTATGGCTACACCTTC.

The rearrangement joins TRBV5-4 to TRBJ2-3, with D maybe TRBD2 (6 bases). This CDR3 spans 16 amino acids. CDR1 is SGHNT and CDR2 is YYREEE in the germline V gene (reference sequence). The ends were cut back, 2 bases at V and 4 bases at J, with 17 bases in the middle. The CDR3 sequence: CASSFSLIREADTQYF. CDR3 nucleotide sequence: TGTGCCAGCAGCTTCTCTTTGATCAGGGAGGCAGATACGCAGTATTTT. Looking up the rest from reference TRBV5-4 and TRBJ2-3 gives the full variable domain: ETGVTQSPTHLIKTRGQQVTLRCSSQSGHNTVSWYQQALGQGPQFIFQYYREEENGRGNFPPRFSGLQFPNYSSELNVNALELDDSALYLCASSFSLIREADTQYFGPGTRLTVL.

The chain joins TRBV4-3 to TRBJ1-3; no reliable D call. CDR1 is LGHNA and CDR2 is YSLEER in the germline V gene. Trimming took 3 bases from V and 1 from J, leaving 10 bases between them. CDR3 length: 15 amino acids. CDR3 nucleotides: TGCGCCAGCAGCCAGGCTAGGCCGTCTGGAAACACCATATATTTT. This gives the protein CASSQARPSGNTIYF.

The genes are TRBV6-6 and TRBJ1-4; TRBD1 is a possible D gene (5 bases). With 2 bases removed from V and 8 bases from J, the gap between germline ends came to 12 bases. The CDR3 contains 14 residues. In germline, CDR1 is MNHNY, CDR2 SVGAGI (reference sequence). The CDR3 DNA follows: TGTGCCAGCAGTTACCCGTGGGGCCGGGAAAAACTGTTTTTT. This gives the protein CASSYPWGREKLFF.

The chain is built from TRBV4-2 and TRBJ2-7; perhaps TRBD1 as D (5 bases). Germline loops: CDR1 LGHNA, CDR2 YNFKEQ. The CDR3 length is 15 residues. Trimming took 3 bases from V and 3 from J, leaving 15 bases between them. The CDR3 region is CASSHDPGQVYEQYF. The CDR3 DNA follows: TGTGCCAGCAGCCATGACCCAGGGCAAGTCTACGAGCAGTACTTC.

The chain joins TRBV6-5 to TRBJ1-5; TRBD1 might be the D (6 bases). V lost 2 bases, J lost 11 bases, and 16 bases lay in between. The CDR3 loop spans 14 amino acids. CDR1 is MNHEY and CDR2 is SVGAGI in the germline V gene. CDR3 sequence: CASSYGTPNGAQHF. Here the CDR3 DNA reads TGTGCCAGCAGTTACGGGACACCTAATGGAGCCCAGCATTTT.

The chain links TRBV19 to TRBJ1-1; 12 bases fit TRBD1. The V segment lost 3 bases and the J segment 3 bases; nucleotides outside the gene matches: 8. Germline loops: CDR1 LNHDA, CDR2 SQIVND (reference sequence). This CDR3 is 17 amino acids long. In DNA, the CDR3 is TGTGCCAGTAGTATGTGGGACAGGGGGCGATCGGACACTGAAGCTTTCTTT. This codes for CASSMWDRGRSDTEAFF.

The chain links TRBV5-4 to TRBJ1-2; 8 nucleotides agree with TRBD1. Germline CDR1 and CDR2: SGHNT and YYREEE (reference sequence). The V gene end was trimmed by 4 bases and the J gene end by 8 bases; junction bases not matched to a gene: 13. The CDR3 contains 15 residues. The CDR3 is CASSPVGQGADGYTF. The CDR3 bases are TGTGCCAGCAGCCCAGTGGGGCAGGGGGCGGACGGCTACACCTTC.

This chain's CDR3 is CASSQIKTGGSTDTQYF. As DNA, the CDR3 is TGTGCCAGCAGCCAAATCAAGACAGGGGGGAGCACAGATACGCAGTATTTT. The V call is TRBV7-2, the J call TRBJ2-3, with 9 bases fitting TRBD1. V shed 5 bases and J 0 bases; nucleotides not matched to a gene: 9. The germline V gene encodes CDR1 SGHTA and CDR2 FQGNSA. This CDR3 is built from 17 residues.

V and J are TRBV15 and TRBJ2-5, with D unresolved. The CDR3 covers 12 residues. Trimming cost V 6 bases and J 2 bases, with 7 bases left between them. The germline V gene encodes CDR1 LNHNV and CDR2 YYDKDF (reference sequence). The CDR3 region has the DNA TGTGCCACCAGGGGCCTACAAGAGACCCAGTACTTC. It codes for CATRGLQETQYF.

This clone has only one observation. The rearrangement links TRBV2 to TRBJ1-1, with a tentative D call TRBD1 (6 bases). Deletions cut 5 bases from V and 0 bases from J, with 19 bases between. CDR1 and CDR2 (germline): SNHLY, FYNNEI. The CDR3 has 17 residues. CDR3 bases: TGTGCCAGCAGTCCTCGCGGGGGCGTGAAGGTGAACACTGAAGCTTTCTTT. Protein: CASSPRGGVKVNTEAFF.

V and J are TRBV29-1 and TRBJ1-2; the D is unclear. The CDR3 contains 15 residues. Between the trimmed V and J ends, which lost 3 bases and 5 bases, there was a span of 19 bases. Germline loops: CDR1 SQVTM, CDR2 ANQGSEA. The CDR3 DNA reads TGCAGCGTTGACATTCCGGCCCCGCTACCTTATGGCTACACCTTC. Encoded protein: CSVDIPAPLPYGYTF.

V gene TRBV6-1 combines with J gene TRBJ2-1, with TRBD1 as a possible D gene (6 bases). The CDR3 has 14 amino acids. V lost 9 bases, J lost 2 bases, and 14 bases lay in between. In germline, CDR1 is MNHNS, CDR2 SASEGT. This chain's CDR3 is CASPTGNTYNEQFF. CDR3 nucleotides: TGTGCCAGTCCGACAGGCAATACCTACAATGAGCAGTTCTTC.

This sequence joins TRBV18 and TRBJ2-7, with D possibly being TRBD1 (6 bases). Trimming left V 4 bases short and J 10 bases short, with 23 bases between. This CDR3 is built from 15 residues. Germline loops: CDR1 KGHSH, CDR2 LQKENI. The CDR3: CASSLRLGALFRQYF. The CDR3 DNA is TGTGCCAGCTCACTACGTCTGGGGGCTCTCTTTCGACAGTACTTC.

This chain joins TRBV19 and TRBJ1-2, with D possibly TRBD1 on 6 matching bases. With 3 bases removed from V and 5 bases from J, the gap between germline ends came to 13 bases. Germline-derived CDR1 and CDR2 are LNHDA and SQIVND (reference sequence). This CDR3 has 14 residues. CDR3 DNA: TGTGCCAGTAGTATTATGGGGGGCGTTTATGGCTACACCTTC. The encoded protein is CASSIMGGVYGYTF.

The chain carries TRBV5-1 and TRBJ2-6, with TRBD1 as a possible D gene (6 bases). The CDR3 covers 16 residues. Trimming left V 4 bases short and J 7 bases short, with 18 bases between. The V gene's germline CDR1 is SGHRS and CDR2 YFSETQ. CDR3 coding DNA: TGCGCCAGCAGCCCACCAGGGGATAGGCTAGCCAACGTCCTGACTTTC. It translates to CASSPPGDRLANVLTF.

CDR3 in DNA: TGTGCCAGCAGTTTATGGCCCCTGACTGAGACCCAGTACTTC. It codes for CASSLWPLTETQYF. This chain uses TRBV28 with TRBJ2-5; D gene unclear. This CDR3 is built from 14 residues. Germline CDR1 reads MDHEN; CDR2 reads SYDVKM. Deletions cut 0 bases from V and 5 bases from J, with 10 bases between.

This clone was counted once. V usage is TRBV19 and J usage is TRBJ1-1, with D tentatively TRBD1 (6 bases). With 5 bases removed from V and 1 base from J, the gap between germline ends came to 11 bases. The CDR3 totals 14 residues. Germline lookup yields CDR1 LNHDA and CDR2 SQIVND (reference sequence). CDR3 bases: TGTGCCAGTAGTCAGGGGTTTTCGAACACTGAAGCTTTCTTT. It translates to CASSQGFSNTEAFF.

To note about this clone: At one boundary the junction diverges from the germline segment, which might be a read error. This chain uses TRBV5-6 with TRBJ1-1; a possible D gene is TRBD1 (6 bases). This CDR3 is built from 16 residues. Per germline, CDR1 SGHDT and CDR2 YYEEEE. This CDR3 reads CASSGAQGPWNIEAFF. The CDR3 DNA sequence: TGTGCCAGCAGCGGGGCACAGGGACCTTGGAACATTGAAGCTTTCTTT.

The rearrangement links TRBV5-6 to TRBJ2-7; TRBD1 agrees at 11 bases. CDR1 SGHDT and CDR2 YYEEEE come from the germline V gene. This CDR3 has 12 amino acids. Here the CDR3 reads CASSTRTGGTLV. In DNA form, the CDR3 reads TGTGCCAGCAGCACCCGGACAGGGGGCACTCTCGTC.

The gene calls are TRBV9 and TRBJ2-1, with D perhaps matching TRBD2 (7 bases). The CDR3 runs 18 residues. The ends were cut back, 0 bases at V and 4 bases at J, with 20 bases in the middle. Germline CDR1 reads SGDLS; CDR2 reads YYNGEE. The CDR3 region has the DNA TGTGCCAGCAGCGTAGTGTGGTCGAAGGGGGGGCATTACAATGAGCAGTTCTTC. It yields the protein CASSVVWSKGGHYNEQFF.

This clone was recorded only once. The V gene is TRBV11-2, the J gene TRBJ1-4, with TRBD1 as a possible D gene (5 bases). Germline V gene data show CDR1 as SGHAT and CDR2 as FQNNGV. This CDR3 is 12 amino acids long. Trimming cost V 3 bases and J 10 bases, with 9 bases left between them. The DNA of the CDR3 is TGTGCCAGCAGCTTGGGGGGGGGAAAACTGTTTTTT. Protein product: CASSLGGGKLFF. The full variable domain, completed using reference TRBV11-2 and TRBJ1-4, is EAGVAQSPRYKIIEKRQSVAFWCNPISGHATLYWYQQILGQGPKLLIQFQNNGVVDDSQLPKDRFSAERLKGVDSTLKIQPAKLEDSAVYLCASSLGGGKLFFGSGTQLSVL.